This T cell receptor beta chain was observed in a study of T cell responses to AZD1222 COVID-19 vaccine (dated by TCRdb to the early 2020s). Describing the broader study: TCR sequencing was performed for approximately 240 trial participants, of whom about 200 were given two doses of AZD1222 and around 25 were given two doses of MenACWY control vaccine. Trial participants were enrolled by age into 18-55, 56-69 and 70-plus year subgroups, with about 150, 28 and 57 TCR-sequenced participants respectively. The full study reports these points: Epitopes outside the regions mutated in the B.1.351 and B.1.1.7 variants were reportedly recognized by nearly half of the unique spike-specific TCRs. Because no day 14 peak-response samples were available, repertoires were characterized only after the peak T cell response. A significant rise in spike-specific TCR breadth and depth was observed after two AZD1222 doses relative to day 0 and relative to MenACWY recipients. In the small 56-69-year group, the increase in depth fell short of significance, most likely because of low power. Most participants were white British and females outnumbered males, and the authors suggested that clonal diversity may have been underestimated. Conclusions about previously exposed vaccinees are limited, since just a handful of AZD1222 recipients were seropositive for SARS-CoV-2 at baseline. CD4 TCRs associated with the vaccine covered the entire spike protein, and the dominant responses were in regions 160-218 and 743-854.

The time point label of this sample denotes: about 28 days (+/-7) after the second vaccine dose. AZD1222 recipients given second doses at about 4 weeks or at about 12 weeks were pooled, since spike-specific TCR depth and breadth were not found to differ between the two schedules. Vaccinee samples were obtained from the UK trials COV001 and COV002, which included a single-blind randomized controlled phase 2/3 trial of AZD1222 (ChAdOx1 nCoV-19) in healthy adults. Trial participant PBMC samples were collected at day 0 and day 28 after the second dose for TCRbeta chain sequencing. CDR1 is given as SEHNR and CDR2 as FQNEAQ, both from the germline V gene (reference sequence). From the cysteine up to the phenylalanine, the CDR3 has a length of 11 residues. Only the CDR3 region is kept as DNA, spanning 33 bases read in frame from base 1. Trimming takes 2 bases from V and 3 bases from J, and the germline ends sit 1 base apart.

The CDR3 regions of human TCRbeta chains were analyzed by immunosequencing. Turning to the authors' computational methods: TCRs in the repertoires were matched against a reference library of SARS-CoV-2-specific TCRs that had been generated with the MIRA antigen-specificity platform. Breadth was defined as the fraction of unique TCRs that were SARS-CoV-2-associated. Depth was defined as the fraction of total T cells that were SARS-CoV-2-associated. Using the MIRA data, every spike-specific TCR was mapped to the spike region that the TCR reacted to and assigned to either a CD4 or a CD8 class. Log10-transformed breadth and depth values were compared by one-way ANOVA with Sidak's multiple comparisons tests. TCRdb holds this immuneACCESS table with in-frame rearrangements only. Some clones are missing; in checked studies, unresolved V genes explain under half, and the rest has no known cause. V and J calls and clone size are as listed in that table; D and trimming were resolved from the DNA. Within this sample are about 100,000 clones, with over 75% of them counted one time only. The ten biggest clones cover 10% of the sample.

Comment on this clone: No antigen is known for it. Base-call qualities are not available, and no considerably larger clone is one nucleotide away.

Recombination linked TRBV7-9 to TRBJ2-5; no confident D gene assignment can be made. The sequenced sample was peripheral blood, obtained 28 days after the second AZD1222 dose. The receptor was derived from an adult who received the AZD1222 COVID-19 vaccine. The DNA sequence is TGTGCCAGCAGCTTAAAAGAGACCCAGTACTTC. Its translation reads: CASSLKETQYF.